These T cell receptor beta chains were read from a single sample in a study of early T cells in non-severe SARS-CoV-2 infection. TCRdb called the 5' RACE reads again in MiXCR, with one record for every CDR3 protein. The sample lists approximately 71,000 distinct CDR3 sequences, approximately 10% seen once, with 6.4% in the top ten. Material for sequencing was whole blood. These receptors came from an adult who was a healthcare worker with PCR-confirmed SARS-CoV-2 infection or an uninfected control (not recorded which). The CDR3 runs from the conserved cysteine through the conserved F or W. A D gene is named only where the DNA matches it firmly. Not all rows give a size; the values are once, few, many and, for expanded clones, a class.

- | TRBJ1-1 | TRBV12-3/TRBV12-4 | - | TGTGCCAGCAGTGATAGAAGGGTAGCTTTCTTT | CASSDRRVAFF
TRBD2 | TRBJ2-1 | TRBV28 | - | TGTGCCAGCTTCGGGAGGTGGTATGAGCAGTTCTTC | CASFGRWYEQFF
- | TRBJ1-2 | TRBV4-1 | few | TGCGCCAGCAGCCAAGATCGGGGGTATGGCTACACCTTC | CASSQDRGYGYTF
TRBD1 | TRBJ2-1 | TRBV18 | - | TGTGCCAGCTCCCTAGGGACAGGACGCTACAATGAGCAGTTCTTC | CASSLGTGRYNEQFF
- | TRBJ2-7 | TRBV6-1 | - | TGTGCCAGCAGTGGTTCGTGGGGCACCGAGCAGTACTTC | CASSGSWGTEQYF
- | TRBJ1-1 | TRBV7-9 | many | TGTGCCAGCAGCTTATGGGGGAAGGTGAACACTGAAGCTTTCTTT | CASSLWGKVNTEAFF
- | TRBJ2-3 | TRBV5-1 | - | TGCGCCAGCAGCCTGACAGGCATCACAGATACGCAGTATTTT | CASSLTGITDTQYF
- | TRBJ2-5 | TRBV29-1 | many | TGCAGCGTTGAGCTGGGGCAAGAGACCCAGTACTTC | CSVELGQETQYF
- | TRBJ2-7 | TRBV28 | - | TGTGCCAGCAGTTTACCCCTCTTAGGGTCCTACGAGCAGTACTTC | CASSLPLLGSYEQYF
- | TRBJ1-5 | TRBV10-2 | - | TGCGCCAGCAGTGGGTTTAGTGAACAGCCCCAGCATTTT | CASSGFSEQPQHF
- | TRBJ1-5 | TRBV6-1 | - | TGTGCCAGCAGTTACAGGTCGGGTCAGCCCCAGCATTTT | CASSYRSGQPQHF
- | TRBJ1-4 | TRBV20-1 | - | TGCAGTGCTAGAGAGATCCCCCCCGAAAAACTGTTTTTT | CSAREIPPEKLFF
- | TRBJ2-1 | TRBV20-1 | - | TGCAGTGCTAGCAACCGGGACACCGCCTACAATGAGCAGTTCTTC | CSASNRDTAYNEQFF
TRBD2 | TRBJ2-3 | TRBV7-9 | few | TGTGCCAGCAGCTCGCCCCGGGAGGCAGATACGCAGTATTTT | CASSSPREADTQYF
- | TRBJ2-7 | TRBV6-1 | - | TGTGCCAGCAGTGAAGAATTCGTCTACGAGCAGTACTTC | CASSEEFVYEQYF
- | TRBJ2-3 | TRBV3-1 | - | TGTGCCAGCAGCCCCAGGCTAATCACAGATACGCAGTATTTT | CASSPRLITDTQYF
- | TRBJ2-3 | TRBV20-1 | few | TGCAGCGCAGACGGGAGTGCTTTTGATACGCAGTATTTT | CSADGSAFDTQYF
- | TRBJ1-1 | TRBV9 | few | TGTGCCAGCAGCCCCGAGAGAGGAAGGGACCGGCAGGGTGAAGCTTTCTTT | CASSPERGRDRQGEAFF
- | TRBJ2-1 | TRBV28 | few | TGTGCCAGCAGTTTACGCACCGGGGGGCGGGTATCCTACAATGAGCAGTTCTTC | CASSLRTGGRVSYNEQFF
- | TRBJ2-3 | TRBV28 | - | TGTGCCAGCAGTCTCTCGTCGGGCACAGATACGCAGTATTTT | CASSLSSGTDTQYF
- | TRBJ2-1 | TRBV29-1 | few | TGCAGCGTCGCCCAGAATGAGCAGTTCTTC | CSVAQNEQFF
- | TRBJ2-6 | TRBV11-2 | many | TGTGCCAGCAGCTTACAGGCTGGGGCCAACGTCCTGACTTTC | CASSLQAGANVLTF
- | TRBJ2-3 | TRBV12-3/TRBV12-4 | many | TGTGCCAGCAGTTTTATCCCGGATACGCAGTATTTT | CASSFIPDTQYF
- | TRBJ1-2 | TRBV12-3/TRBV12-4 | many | TGTGCCAGCAGTTTCCCCGACAGTCCCTATGGCTACACCTTC | CASSFPDSPYGYTF
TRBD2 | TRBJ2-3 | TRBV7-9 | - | TGTGCCAGCAGCGTGACTAGCGGCCGCGAGACTTCGGGTACGCAGTATTTT | CASSVTSGRETSGTQYF
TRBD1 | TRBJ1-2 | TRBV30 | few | TGTGCCGGGACAGGGGCGAACCCCTATGGCTACACCTTC | CAGTGANPYGYTF
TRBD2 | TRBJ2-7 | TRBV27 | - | TGTGCCAGCACCCTGACTAGCGGGAGGATCCTGTACTTC | CASTLTSGRILYF
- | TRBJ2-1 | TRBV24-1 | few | TGTGCCACCAGTGATTACCTGGGACGCGGGCAAGACAATGAGCAGTTCTTC | CATSDYLGRGQDNEQFF
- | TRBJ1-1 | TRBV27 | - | TGTGCCAGCAGTTTAACCGCAGGTGGCGGTGAAGCTTTCTTT | CASSLTAGGGEAFF
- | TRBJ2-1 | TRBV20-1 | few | TGCAGTGCTAGCCTAAACAGGGCCCCCGGGCAGTTCTTC | CSASLNRAPGQFF
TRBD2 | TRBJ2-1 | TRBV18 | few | TGTGCCAGCTCACCGGGGACTAGCGGGAGTGATGAGCAGTTCTTC | CASSPGTSGSDEQFF
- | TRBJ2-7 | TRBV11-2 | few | TGTGCCAGCAGCTTGGGGGACGAGCGCTACGAGCAGTACTTC | CASSLGDERYEQYF
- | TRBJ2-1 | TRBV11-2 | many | TGTGCCAGCAGCTTACGACAGGTTTATGAGCAGTTCTTC | CASSLRQVYEQFF
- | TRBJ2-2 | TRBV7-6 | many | TGTGCCAGCAGCCCCCCCGGGCTAGCGTACACCGGGGAGCTGTTTTTT | CASSPPGLAYTGELFF
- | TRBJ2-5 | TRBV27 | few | TGTGCCCGCTTGGGGGAGACCCAGTACTTC | CARLGETQYF